The source of this T cell receptor beta chain is a study of CD8 T cells in Susac syndrome (dated by TCRdb to the late 2010s). Looking at the study overall: Of the Susac syndrome patients who were sequenced, more than 5 had clinically active disease and roughly 8 were in clinical remission. The study used repertoire sequencing to test whether antigen drove CD8+ T cell activation and differentiation in Susac syndrome. Susac syndrome patients were therapy-naive, on corticosteroids (some also receiving IVIg), or on IVIg alone at blood withdrawal. The study compared CD8+ T cell repertoire clonality among 12 healthy donors, roughly 14 Susac syndrome patients and fewer than 19 multiple sclerosis patients. What the authors observed across the whole study: Susac syndrome CD8+ repertoires showed clonal expansion, highest in CD8+ TEMRA cells and greater in clinically active than remitting patients. The study acknowledged that relatively few individuals were included in the TCR sequencing and HLA analysis. Looking at Susac-specific public clones, the researchers identified about 15 in the total CD8+ repertoire and roughly 5 in the CD8+ TEMRA repertoire.

Peripheral blood CD8+ and CD4+ T cells from healthy donors, Susac syndrome patients and multiple sclerosis patients were profiled using high-throughput TCR beta sequencing. The Susac syndrome patients fulfilled recently defined diagnostic criteria for definite or probable disease. CD8+ TEMRA cells were enriched by FACS, while bulk CD8+ and CD4+ T cells were purified by magnetic negative isolation. Blood was collected in EDTA tubes and processed within 24 hours, with PBMCs isolated through density gradient centrifugation. PBMCs intended for TCR sequencing were frozen in liquid nitrogen and were later thawed in a 37 degrees C water bath. The sorted or isolated CD4+, CD8+ and CD8+ TEMRA cells had a purity of 90% or higher. RNA was extracted with the RNeasy kit and roughly 0.45 to 1 ug was reverse transcribed using random hexamers. TCR beta CDR3 regions were amplified with the immunoSEQ multiplex PCR assay covering 54 Vbeta and 13 Jbeta segments. PCR amplification bias was corrected using a synthetic template baseline for primer optimization and computational correction. On the authors' methods: Reads were assigned to V, D and J genes according to IMGT and analyzed in immunoSEQ Analyzer, with only productive sequences retained. Clonality was calculated as one minus the Shannon entropy normalized by log2 of the number of productive unique sequences. For each patient and control, public and private clones were evaluated within the 100 most prevalent clones. Clones were defined as Susac-specific if absent from the healthy and MS cohorts, from under 1,200 published viral clones and from other ImmuneACCESS disease sequences. TCRdb reworked the public reads: Q25 trimming with fastp, MiXCR clone assembly, productive beta chains retained. Rows are unified per CDR3 protein, each entry keeping the most common DNA and genes. The V and J calls and clone size are TCRdb's, not the authors'. This sample has about 81,000 distinct CDR3 sequences in its table, and over 85% of those were observed once. About 0.99% of the sample rests with the top ten.

About this clonotype itself: It lacks a known antigen. Base qualities were left out, and no much larger clone turns up one base away.

The sample taken for sequencing was CD8+ T cells from PBMCs. The clonotype comes from a human donor with Susac syndrome.

The CDR3 in this case is CASTTTGRGQGDNQPQHF. DNA sequence: TGTGCCAGCACCACTACCGGTAGAGGACAGGGGGACAATCAGCCCCAGCATTTT. The chain joins TRBV27 to TRBJ1-5, with TRBD1 identical over 10 junction bases. Including the terminal cysteine and phenylalanine, the CDR3 comprises 18 residues. CDR3 DNA is the only sequence kept; it has 54 bases, read in frame from the first base. From a lookup of the germline V gene (reference sequence), CDR1 and CDR2 are MNHEY and SMNVEV. At the junction V is shortened by 7 bases and J by 3 bases; bases outside the gene matches: 15.